This T cell receptor (beta chain) was recovered during a study of radiation and T cells in renal cell carcinoma (dated by TCRdb to 2020 to 2021). Concerning the study at large: The samples were obtained from a clinical trial, where primary renal cell carcinomas were treated with 15 Gy stereotactic body radiation therapy and then removed by nephrectomy 4 weeks afterward. In total, about 50 samples underwent TCR beta sequencing: 25 or so tumors plus 27 peripheral blood samples. Across all 50 or so samples, more than 4,000,000 unique CDR3 nucleotide sequences, encoding about 2,700,000 unique CDR3 amino acid sequences, were identified. Points the paper makes about the study in general: The single-armed trial design could not address effects of radiation dose or scheduling on the TCR repertoire. Changes in the blood repertoire were not tracked past 4 weeks after treatment. Because pretreatment tumor biopsies were not available, the study could not determine whether clonotypes were already present within the tumor at baseline. In blood, the top tumor clonotypes increased from baseline to 2 weeks after radiation and then shrank by 4 weeks, which suggests a temporary expansion of tumor-resident clones.

Taken from cysteine to phenylalanine, the CDR3 has 14 residues. CDR3 DNA is the only sequence kept; it has 42 bases, read in frame from the first base. The germline V gene specifies SGDLS as CDR1 and YYNGEE as CDR2. V gives up 0 bases and J gives up 6 bases, and the segment between their germline ends measures 13 bases. In the case of this clone: No antigen is known for it. Base quality data are lacking; no much larger clone is found one base away.

TCR beta libraries were generated from genomic DNA with the immunoSEQ kit, following the manufacturer's recommendations. To prepare the libraries, a first multiplex PCR with proprietary primers was run, followed by a second PCR that added unique barcodes, and a bead cleanup was done after each round. A positive control reaction and a negative control reaction, both provided in the kit, were run with every batch of samples. The final libraries underwent checking on an Agilent 4200 TapeStation D1000 ScreenTape, volumetric pooling, and quantification by qPCR. Sequencing was performed on an Illumina NextSeq500 with a MidOutput 150-cycle cartridge, and 156 Read1 and 15 Index1 cycles were run with kit custom primers. The pooled library was loaded at roughly 1 pM with approximately 18% PhiX control spiked in. On the study's bioinformatics: Vendor-processed data were analyzed in R, and a clonotype was defined as all T cells sharing the same CDR3 nucleotide sequence. For clone abundance analyses, frequencies were normalized to the 10,000 most abundant clones in each sample. Public T cell clones, averaging fewer than five per sample, were removed before analysis. A difference in abundance of at least 32-fold between compartments was used to define tumor-enriched and baseline blood-enriched clonotypes. A beta-binomial differential abundance model was used to identify clonotypes that were expanded or contracted between blood time points. Similarity between tumor and blood repertoires was quantified using the Baroni-Urbani and Buser coefficient, and groups were compared with two-tailed Wilcoxon tests in R. The source is immuneACCESS, and TCRdb retained only in-frame sequences with V and J called. Part of the clones is not carried over; for the studies checked, unresolved V genes explain less than half of this, and the remainder is unexplained. That table gives V, J and clone size, and the DNA gave D and trimming. This sample holds about 130,000 clones; around four fifths were observed only once. Approximately 2% of the sample is in the top ten clones.

In light of the paper, this sample's time point label describes: blood 2 weeks post-SBRT. In the paper's terms, the treatment or condition label means: 15 Gy SBRT to primary tumor, nephrectomy 4 weeks later. To track tumor-enriched clonotypes, serial peripheral blood was sampled from radiation-treated patients at baseline and at 2 weeks and 4 weeks after SBRT. Every patient had renal cell carcinoma of clear cell pathology. The QIAamp DNA Blood Mini Kit (Qiagen) was used to prepare genomic DNA for TCR sequencing. Samples were included in the analyses only if all quality control checks were passed. This clonotype was sampled from a woman aged 55-70 years with renal cell carcinoma. Here the sequenced sample was blood, taken from a patient whose treatment included radiotherapy and nephrectomy. This chain joins TRBV9 to TRBJ2-7; the D gene is unclear. CDR3 region: CASSVGGIQVEQYF. The bases read TGTGCCAGCAGCGTAGGGGGAATTCAGGTCGAGCAGTACTTC.